The sequence of this T cell receptor (beta chain) was determined in a study of blood T cell repertoires in COVID-19. Looking at the study overall: Some COVID-19 samples were acute and others convalescent; all came from the United States, Italy and Spain. In each case, the material was cDNA or gDNA derived from T cells, B-cell-depleted T cells, or PBMCs.

Under the authors' procedure: Quantification of nucleated cells was approximated via reference gene primer amplification. Libraries were prepared by immunoSEQ multiplex PCR; TCRdb keeps only in-frame clonotypes and omits some of them. That table is the source of V, J and clone size, and D and trimming were worked out from the DNA. Of about 290,000 clones detected, around four fifths appear once; the ten largest clones hold around 3.7%. Trimming left V 6 bases short and J 4 bases short, with 13 bases between. Germline values: CDR1 MDHEN, CDR2 SYDVKM. This CDR3 comprises 13 residues. The sequence came from a woman aged 45-60 years with active or convalescent COVID-19. Source material: peripheral blood. This chain connects TRBV28 to TRBJ2-7; maybe TRBD1 (5 bases). This CDR3 is CASRTVRDYEQYF. The CDR3 nucleotides are TGTGCCAGCAGGACGGTCAGGGATTACGAGCAGTACTTC.